Listed below are T cell receptor beta chains from one sample, sequenced in a study of shared clonotypes between healthy human individuals. The repertoire was sequenced with immunoSEQ multiplex PCR; TCRdb's copy has only in-frame clones and lacks some. This sample has 2.3 million or so clones, with 85% to 95% found just once. Sequencing was carried out using naive CD4+ T cells from PBMCs. The source is a man in his late teens or twenties in good health. Some clones in this sample may be carry-over from other donors' samples. Both conserved end residues are part of each CDR3. The D gene is left open where the match is weak. The size field is filled for only some rows; it gives once, few, many or a size class.

size: .
J: TRBJ1-2
V: TRBV18
D: .
CDR3: CASSLDMAYGYTF
DNA: TGTGCCAGCTCACTCGACATGGCCTATGGCTACACCTTC

size: .
J: TRBJ1-6
V: TRBV6-1
D: .
CDR3: CASSQGGGPNSPLHF
DNA: TGTGCCAGCAGTCAAGGGGGGGGGCCGAATTCACCCCTCCACTTT

size: few
J: TRBJ1-4
V: TRBV19
D: .
CDR3: CASRSGGDEKLFF
DNA: TGTGCCAGTAGATCCGGGGGGGACGAAAAACTGTTTTTT

size: .
J: TRBJ1-5
V: TRBV27
D: .
CDR3: CASSLSWVNQPQHF
DNA: TGTGCCAGCAGTTTATCGTGGGTAAATCAGCCCCAGCATTTT

size: .
J: TRBJ1-5
V: TRBV30
D: .
CDR3: CAKKGRPQHF
DNA: TGTGCAAAAAAAGGACGGCCCCAGCATTTT

size: .
J: TRBJ1-2
V: TRBV30
D: .
CDR3: CAWSANSPHGYTF
DNA: TGTGCCTGGAGTGCAAACTCCCCCCACGGCTACACCTTC

size: few
J: TRBJ2-7
V: TRBV6-1
D: TRBD1
CDR3: CASQRGQGRYEQYF
DNA: TGTGCCAGCCAACGGGGACAGGGTCGGTACGAGCAGTACTTC

size: .
J: TRBJ2-1
V: TRBV5-1
D: .
CDR3: CASSWIRGAEDNEQFF
DNA: TGCGCCAGCAGCTGGATCCGGGGGGCAGAGGACAATGAGCAGTTCTTC

size: .
J: TRBJ2-3
V: TRBV5-4
D: .
CDR3: CASSLRGPTTDTQYF
DNA: TGTGCCAGCAGCTTGCGGGGACCCACGACAGATACGCAGTATTTT

size: .
J: TRBJ2-7
V: TRBV6-1
D: .
CDR3: CASRLAGTNYEQYF
DNA: TGTGCCAGCAGACTAGCCGGGACAAACTACGAGCAGTACTTC

size: .
J: TRBJ1-2
V: TRBV9
D: TRBD1
CDR3: CASSVGTGTNYGYTF
DNA: TGTGCCAGCAGCGTGGGGACAGGGACCAACTATGGCTACACCTTC

size: .
J: TRBJ1-2
V: TRBV25-1
D: .
CDR3: CASSDAGHLNYGYTF
DNA: TGTGCCAGCAGTGACGCGGGACACCTAAACTATGGCTACACCTTC

size: once
J: TRBJ2-3
V: TRBV28
D: .
CDR3: CASSRGGTTDTQYF
DNA: TGTGCCAGCAGTAGGGGGGGGACCACAGATACGCAGTATTTT

size: .
J: TRBJ2-6
V: TRBV25-1
D: .
CDR3: CASSESGSGANVLTF
DNA: TGTGCCAGCAGTGAATCGGGCTCTGGGGCCAACGTCCTGACTTTC

size: .
J: TRBJ2-3
V: TRBV7-2
D: TRBD2
CDR3: CASSTRGGLARPTDTQYF
DNA: TGTGCCAGCAGCACGAGGGGGGGACTAGCGCGACCCACAGATACGCAGTATTTT

size: .
J: TRBJ1-3
V: TRBV29-1
D: .
CDR3: CSVGQSRNTIYF
DNA: TGCAGCGTTGGACAGAGCCGAAACACCATATATTTT

size: .
J: TRBJ1-5
V: TRBV2
D: .
CDR3: CASSPFGLYSNQPQHF
DNA: TGTGCCAGCAGCCCCTTCGGTCTTTATAGCAATCAGCCCCAGCATTTT

size: .
J: TRBJ1-1
V: TRBV5-1
D: .
CDR3: CASSSQGGHTEAFF
DNA: TGCGCCAGCAGCTCACAGGGAGGGCACACTGAAGCTTTCTTT

size: .
J: TRBJ1-1
V: TRBV6-5
D: .
CDR3: CASRLAGFQNTEAFF
DNA: TGTGCCAGCAGGCTCGCGGGGTTTCAGAACACTGAAGCTTTCTTT

size: once
J: TRBJ2-7
V: TRBV28
D: .
CDR3: CASSSHFGGVGNGQYF
DNA: TGTGCCAGCAGCTCCCACTTTGGGGGAGTGGGGAACGGGCAGTACTTC

size: .
J: TRBJ2-3
V: TRBV2
D: .
CDR3: CASRLDALSTDTQYF
DNA: TGTGCCAGCAGGTTGGACGCACTAAGCACAGATACGCAGTATTTT

size: .
J: TRBJ2-5
V: TRBV7-9
D: TRBD1
CDR3: CASSVTGYETQYF
DNA: TGTGCCAGCAGCGTGACAGGGTACGAGACCCAGTACTTC

size: .
J: TRBJ1-1
V: TRBV10-3
D: .
CDR3: CAINKGLRTEAFF
DNA: TGTGCCATCAACAAAGGGTTACGGACTGAAGCTTTCTTT

size: .
J: TRBJ1-3
V: TRBV6-1
D: .
CDR3: CASSDPLNTGNTIYF
DNA: TGTGCCAGCAGTGACCCACTAAATACTGGAAACACCATATATTTT

size: .
J: TRBJ2-1
V: TRBV5-1
D: TRBD2
CDR3: CASSLTSGIGNEQFF
DNA: TGCGCCAGCAGCTTAACTAGCGGGATTGGTAATGAGCAGTTCTTC

size: .
J: TRBJ1-5
V: TRBV28
D: .
CDR3: CASSTNPVNQPQHF
DNA: TGTGCCAGCAGTACCAACCCCGTCAATCAGCCCCAGCATTTT

size: .
J: TRBJ2-7
V: TRBV9
D: TRBD1
CDR3: CASSGRAGGSYEQYF
DNA: TGTGCCAGCAGCGGACGGGCAGGGGGCTCCTACGAGCAGTACTTC

size: .
J: TRBJ2-7
V: TRBV11-1
D: TRBD2
CDR3: CASSWTSGYEQYF
DNA: TGTGCCAGCAGCTGGACTAGCGGCTACGAGCAGTACTTC

size: .
J: TRBJ1-2
V: TRBV7-8
D: .
CDR3: CASSAHGGIGGYTF
DNA: TGTGCCAGCAGCGCGCACGGGGGGATTGGTGGCTACACCTTC

size: once
J: TRBJ2-7
V: TRBV9
D: .
CDR3: CASSVTGAPTAGPYEQYF
DNA: TGTGCCAGCAGCGTAACGGGGGCACCAACAGCAGGGCCCTACGAGCAGTACTTC

size: .
J: TRBJ2-2
V: TRBV7-9
D: .
CDR3: CASSSLANTGELFF
DNA: TGTGCCAGCAGCTCCTTAGCCAACACCGGGGAGCTGTTTTTT

size: .
J: TRBJ2-7
V: TRBV5-4
D: TRBD2
CDR3: CASSEGLAGVGGEQYF
DNA: TGTGCCAGCAGCGAGGGACTAGCGGGAGTTGGAGGGGAGCAGTACTTC

size: .
J: TRBJ2-1
V: TRBV5-1
D: TRBD1
CDR3: CASRLAGQAYNEQFF
DNA: TGCGCCAGCAGACTTGCTGGACAGGCCTACAATGAGCAGTTCTTC

size: .
J: TRBJ2-7
V: TRBV5-1
D: .
CDR3: CASSRDSQSYEQYF
DNA: TGCGCCAGCAGCCGGGACTCTCAGTCCTACGAGCAGTACTTC

size: .
J: TRBJ2-5
V: TRBV25-1
D: .
CDR3: CASSSRDSTETQYF
DNA: TGTGCCAGCAGTTCCAGGGACTCGACGGAGACCCAGTACTTC

size: .
J: TRBJ2-1
V: TRBV19
D: TRBD1
CDR3: CASRKQGVLYNEQFF
DNA: TGTGCCAGTAGGAAGCAGGGGGTTCTTTACAATGAGCAGTTCTTC

size: once
J: TRBJ1-1
V: TRBV11-2
D: TRBD1
CDR3: CASSYTDRANTEAFF
DNA: TGTGCCAGCAGCTATACCGACAGGGCGAACACTGAAGCTTTCTTT

size: .
J: TRBJ2-3
V: TRBV5-1
D: TRBD1
CDR3: CASSPQTGASTDTQYF
DNA: TGCGCCAGCAGCCCCCAGACAGGGGCTAGCACAGATACGCAGTATTTT

size: .
J: TRBJ2-7
V: TRBV7-9
D: TRBD1
CDR3: CASSRTGGAIAYEQYF
DNA: TGTGCCAGCAGCCGGACAGGGGGAGCAATTGCCTACGAGCAGTACTTC

size: .
J: TRBJ2-3
V: TRBV11-1
D: TRBD1
CDR3: CASRDGRGSSTDTQYF
DNA: TGTGCCAGCAGAGACGGCAGGGGGTCTAGCACAGATACGCAGTATTTT

size: few
J: TRBJ1-1
V: TRBV30
D: .
CDR3: CAWSVFVRANEAFF
DNA: TGTGCCTGGAGTGTATTTGTTCGGGCCAATGAAGCTTTCTTT

size: once
J: TRBJ1-1
V: TRBV7-2
D: .
CDR3: CASSLWVRAKPEAFF
DNA: TGTGCCAGCAGCTTATGGGTACGGGCAAAGCCTGAAGCTTTCTTT

size: .
J: TRBJ2-7
V: TRBV28
D: .
CDR3: CASMGAYEQYF
DNA: TGTGCCAGCATGGGGGCGTACGAGCAGTACTTC

size: .
J: TRBJ1-4
V: TRBV28
D: .
CDR3: CASSLYRGLSEKLFF
DNA: TGTGCCAGCAGTTTATACCGGGGGCTCAGTGAAAAACTGTTTTTT

size: .
J: TRBJ2-1
V: TRBV5-4
D: .
CDR3: CASSLTINSYNEQFF
DNA: TGTGCCAGCAGCTTGACTATAAACTCCTACAATGAGCAGTTCTTC

size: .
J: TRBJ2-7
V: TRBV6-5
D: TRBD2
CDR3: CATWTSHYEQYF
DNA: TGTGCCACCTGGACTAGCCACTACGAGCAGTACTTC

size: .
J: TRBJ2-5
V: TRBV5-8
D: .
CDR3: CASSLQVGGRETQYF
DNA: TGTGCCAGCAGCTTGCAGGTGGGAGGTAGAGAGACCCAGTACTTC

size: .
J: TRBJ2-1
V: TRBV5-1
D: .
CDR3: CASSSQGGENEQFF
DNA: TGCGCCAGCAGCTCACAAGGGGGGGAAAATGAGCAGTTCTTC

size: .
J: TRBJ2-2
V: TRBV7-2
D: .
CDR3: CASSWGTGAGGELFF
DNA: TGTGCCAGCAGCTGGGGCACGGGAGCGGGCGGGGAGCTGTTTTTT

size: .
J: TRBJ2-1
V: TRBV7-9
D: .
CDR3: CASSLLSWGAQNTYGEQFF
DNA: TGTGCCAGCAGCTTATTAAGTTGGGGGGCCCAGAATACATATGGGGAGCAGTTCTTC

size: .
J: TRBJ2-4
V: TRBV4-1
D: .
CDR3: CASSQGRARNLAKNIQYF
DNA: TGCGCCAGCAGCCAAGGGCGGGCGCGGAACTTAGCCAAAAACATTCAGTACTTC

size: few
J: TRBJ1-2
V: TRBV28
D: .
CDR3: CASSSGDYGYTF
DNA: TGTGCCAGCAGTAGTGGTGACTATGGCTACACCTTC